The rows below give T cell receptor beta chains drawn from one sample of a study of T cells in Graves' hyperthyroidism and ophthalmopathy. TCRdb redid the calling of the multiplex PCR reads with MiXCR, one entry per CDR3 protein. The sample includes hundreds of thousands of distinct CDR3 sequences, over 10% seen only once; the top ten take 9.2%. Sequencing used blood. These receptors all come from a woman in her late teens or twenties with Graves' hyperthyroidism. Each CDR3 is given with its conserved first and last residue. A D gene is named only where the DNA matches it firmly. Clone size appears in some rows only: once, few, many, or a class for an expanded clone.

v_gene	abundance	d_gene	j_gene	CDR3aa	CDR3nt
TRBV24-1	NA	NA	TRBJ2-1	CATSEASLDEQFF	TGTGCCACCAGTGAAGCTTCACTAGATGAGCAGTTCTTC
TRBV28	many	TRBD1	TRBJ1-2	CASSLGGQGAFGYTF	TGTGCCAGCAGTTTAGGGGGACAGGGGGCTTTTGGCTACACCTTC
TRBV4-1	NA	TRBD1	TRBJ2-2	CASSQYDRGFGELFF	TGCGCCAGCAGCCAATACGACAGGGGCTTCGGGGAGCTGTTTTTT
TRBV6-1	many	NA	TRBJ2-3	CATRRPTRGPDTQYF	TGTGCCACCAGGAGGCCAACAAGGGGCCCAGATACGCAGTATTTT
TRBV5-5	few	NA	TRBJ1-2	CASRDTEGLLLGYTF	TGTGCCAGCAGGGACACGGAGGGGCTCCTTCTTGGCTACACCTTC
TRBV4-1	NA	NA	TRBJ2-4	CASSQEPPPRLAKNIQYF	TGCGCCAGCAGCCAAGAACCCCCCCCCAGATTAGCCAAAAACATTCAGTACTTC
TRBV11-1	NA	TRBD1	TRBJ1-1	CASSLRQGVTEAFF	TGTGCCAGCAGCTTAAGACAGGGGGTCACTGAAGCTTTCTTT
TRBV5-1	many	NA	TRBJ2-1	CASVVAPGVEANEQFF	TGCGCCAGCGTTGTGGCCCCAGGGGTAGAGGCCAATGAGCAGTTCTTC
TRBV7-9	few	NA	TRBJ2-5	CASGGVRETQYF	TGTGCCAGCGGAGGGGTACGAGAGACCCAGTACTTC
TRBV20-1	NA	NA	TRBJ2-4	CSAPPPIAKNIQYF	TGCAGTGCTCCTCCACCTATAGCCAAAAACATTCAGTACTTC
TRBV2	many	TRBD2	TRBJ2-1	CASSELAGGPYNEQFF	TGTGCCAGCAGTGAACTAGCGGGAGGGCCCTACAATGAGCAGTTCTTC
TRBV27	many	NA	TRBJ2-3	CASSSRVTDTQYF	TGTGCCAGCAGTTCCAGGGTCACAGATACGCAGTATTTT
TRBV12-3/TRBV12-4	many	TRBD2	TRBJ2-1	CASRAGLAGMNEQFF	TGTGCCAGCAGGGCGGGACTAGCGGGAATGAATGAGCAGTTCTTC
TRBV12-3/TRBV12-4	NA	TRBD2	TRBJ2-1	CASSLTTSGGLVNEQFF	TGTGCCAGCAGTCTTACAACTAGCGGGGGACTAGTTAATGAGCAGTTCTTC
TRBV27	NA	NA	TRBJ2-3	CASSLTSEAQYF	TGTGCCAGCAGTTTGACTTCGGAGGCGCAGTATTTT
TRBV19	NA	TRBD2	TRBJ2-1	CASRGLAGESYNEQFF	TGTGCCAGTCGAGGACTAGCGGGAGAATCCTACAATGAGCAGTTCTTC
TRBV12-5	few	NA	TRBJ2-3	CASGMGVGGTDTQYF	TGTGCTAGTGGTATGGGTGTTGGGGGCACAGATACGCAGTATTTT
TRBV18	many	NA	TRBJ2-7	CASSPDVYEQYF	TGTGCCAGCTCCCCCGATGTGTACGAGCAGTACTTC
TRBV27	many	NA	TRBJ2-7	CASSRHGMGTYEQYF	TGTGCCAGCAGCCGACACGGGATGGGGACCTACGAGCAGTACTTC
TRBV7-3	many	TRBD2	TRBJ2-1	CASSTLAGGPDEQFF	TGTGCCAGCAGCACCCTAGCGGGAGGGCCGGATGAGCAGTTCTTC
TRBV7-8	few	NA	TRBJ1-2	CASSLSFVNYGYTF	TGTGCCAGCAGCTTAAGTTTCGTGAACTATGGCTACACCTTC
TRBV12-3/TRBV12-4	many	TRBD2	TRBJ2-5	CASRGLAVSAQYF	TGTGCCAGCAGGGGACTAGCGGTATCGGCCCAGTACTTC
TRBV28	many	NA	TRBJ1-5	CASNTRAVGNQPQHF	TGTGCCAGCAACACCCGGGCAGTAGGCAATCAGCCCCAGCATTTT
TRBV10-3	many	NA	TRBJ1-1	CAISELMADEAFF	TGTGCCATCAGTGAGTTGATGGCAGATGAAGCTTTCTTT
TRBV5-4	once	NA	TRBJ2-1	CASSFRGFAREQFF	TGTGCCAGCAGCTTCCGGGGCTTCGCACGGGAGCAGTTCTTC
TRBV10-3	few	NA	TRBJ2-7	CAISEQGHEQYF	TGTGCCATCAGCGAACAGGGTCACGAGCAGTACTTC
TRBV19	NA	NA	TRBJ1-5	CASSMSGTLTPQHF	TGTGCCAGTAGTATGTCCGGGACCTTGACGCCCCAGCATTTT
TRBV20-1	NA	NA	TRBJ2-5	CSAIIGGGGETQYF	TGCAGTGCTATTATCGGGGGCGGGGGAGAGACCCAGTACTTC
TRBV6-2/TRBV6-3	many	TRBD1	TRBJ1-5	CASTKTGYQPQHF	TGTGCCAGCACCAAGACAGGGTATCAGCCCCAGCATTTT
TRBV11-2	many	TRBD2	TRBJ2-1	CASSDRPGGGNEQFF	TGTGCCAGCAGCGACCGTCCCGGGGGGGGGAATGAGCAGTTCTTC
TRBV5-1	NA	TRBD2	TRBJ2-3	CASSLVFYASGGPGTDTQYF	TGCGCCAGCAGCTTGGTATTTTATGCTAGCGGGGGGCCGGGCACAGATACGCAGTATTTT
TRBV2	many	NA	TRBJ1-2	CASSEALGNGYTF	TGTGCCAGCAGTGAAGCGCTAGGGAACGGCTACACCTTC
TRBV28	many	NA	TRBJ1-6	CASTTEKPLHF	TGTGCCAGCACCACCGAGAAACCCCTCCACTTT
TRBV5-1	many	TRBD1	TRBJ1-5	CAIVGTVNQPQHF	TGCGCCATTGTCGGGACAGTCAATCAGCCCCAGCATTTT
TRBV6-5	NA	NA	TRBJ1-5	CASSYHPGNQPQHF	TGTGCCAGCAGTTACCACCCGGGGAATCAGCCCCAGCATTTT
TRBV20-1	few	NA	TRBJ1-2	CSAVDSTNYGYTF	TGCAGTGCTGTGGACAGCACTAACTATGGCTACACCTTC
TRBV6-1	many	NA	TRBJ1-1	CASTQEAGTRAFF	TGTGCCAGCACTCAAGAGGCCGGGACAAGGGCTTTCTTT
TRBV7-2	many	TRBD1	TRBJ2-3	CASNRGGGSTDTQYF	TGTGCCAGCAACAGGGGTGGCGGTAGCACAGATACGCAGTATTTT
TRBV20-1	many	TRBD2	TRBJ2-5	CSAGRTFQETQYF	TGCAGTGCCGGGAGGACTTTCCAAGAGACCCAGTACTTC
TRBV20-1	many	NA	TRBJ2-1	CSAQRARGEQFF	TGCAGTGCTCAGAGGGCACGGGGTGAGCAGTTCTTC